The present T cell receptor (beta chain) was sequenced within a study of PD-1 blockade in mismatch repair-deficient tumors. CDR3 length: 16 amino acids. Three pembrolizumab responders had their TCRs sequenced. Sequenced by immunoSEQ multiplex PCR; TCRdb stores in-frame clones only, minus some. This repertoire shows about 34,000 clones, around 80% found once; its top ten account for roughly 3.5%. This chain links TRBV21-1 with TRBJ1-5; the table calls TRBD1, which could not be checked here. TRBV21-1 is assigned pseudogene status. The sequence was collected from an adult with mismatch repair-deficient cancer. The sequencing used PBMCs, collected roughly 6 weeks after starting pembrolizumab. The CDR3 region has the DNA TGTGCCAGCAGCAAAGCGTCCAGGGGGAGCAATCAGCCCCAGCATTTT. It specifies CASSKASRGSNQPQHF.